Listed below are T cell receptor beta chains from one sample, sequenced in a study of graft-versus-host responses after intestinal transplantation. Profiling relied on immunoSEQ multiplex PCR, and the TCRdb table lists in-frame clones only, not all of them. The sample has roughly 9,000 clones, about 32% seen once. The sample in question was alloreactive CD4+ T cells from a mixed lymphocyte reaction culture, obtained before intestinal transplant. The receptors shown here come from a human patient who received an intestinal transplant. CDR3s leave out the opening cysteine and the closing phenylalanine or tryptophan.

v_call	j_call	cdr3_aa
TRBV15	TRBJ2-4	ATSRDPGGQNIQY
TRBV7-8	TRBJ2-5	ASRWGLAGEETQY
TRBV5-1	TRBJ2-1	ASRRLAGTNEQF
TRBV28	TRBJ2-1	ASSSPGQGPYNEQF
TRBV28	TRBJ2-1	ASSLWGAGGPEQF
TRBV29-1	TRBJ2-2	SVEKGAGGPHGELF
TRBV2	TRBJ2-2	ASSPDFLRGTGELF
TRBV6-5	TRBJ1-3	ASSYSGQPGNTIY
TRBV5-1	TRBJ2-7	ASSLVGASYEQY
TRBV9	TRBJ2-1	ASSLSGSSRNEQF
TRBV7-3	TRBJ1-2	ASSSTGFYGYT
TRBV7-6	TRBJ2-3	ASSQASGGLTDTQY
TRBV7-8	TRBJ2-7	ASSFSDRSSD
TRBV28	TRBJ2-7	ASSLAGTREQY
TRBV18	TRBJ1-6	ASSTGRGVHSPLH
TRBV5-4	TRBJ2-3	ASSPEVRQASTDTQY
TRBV2	TRBJ1-2	ASSPRTYVTPYGYT
TRBV19	TRBJ2-5	ASSRILAGLGETQY
TRBV5-4	TRBJ2-7	ASSATSLGEQY
TRBV18	TRBJ1-1	ASSPLTGLTEAF
TRBV7-9	TRBJ2-7	ASSLVRGQGTYEQY
TRBV6-4	TRBJ2-2	ASSDLGRRVRTGELF
TRBV6-1	TRBJ1-5	ASSPPGQEQPQH
TRBV7-9	TRBJ2-3	ASSYSGVTDTQY
TRBV12-5	TRBJ2-5	ASGFSSLAGEETQY
TRBV7-3	TRBJ2-3	ASSLAGTSTDTQY
TRBV10-3	TRBJ1-2	AISYDRGPYGYT
TRBV27	TRBJ1-5	ASSLYGVADQPQH
TRBV4-1	TRBJ2-3	ASSHQEASGGAADTQY